This T cell receptor (beta chain) originates from a study of early T cells in non-severe SARS-CoV-2 infection. Looking at the study overall: Chains were not paired, and sequencing was done on bulk RNA from unsorted whole blood.

General study findings and limits: Matching against VDJdb likely underestimated virus-specific expansions, favoring anti-spike CD8.

This clonotype was counted between two and nine times. Its target is unknown. Tagging with unique molecular identifiers was applied to individual cDNA molecules. TCRdb redid the calling of the 5' RACE reads with MiXCR, one entry per CDR3 protein. The data show some 96,000 distinct CDR3 sequences, with around 10% seen just once and less than 5.5% held by the top ten. The CDR3 runs to 15 residues. CDR1 and CDR2 from the germline V gene are DFQATT and SNEGSKA (reference sequence). V was clipped by 5 bases and J by 2 bases, with 16 bases between them. This clonotype was obtained from an adult who was a healthcare worker with PCR-confirmed SARS-CoV-2 infection or an uninfected control (not recorded which). Sequenced material: whole blood, taken at baseline. The gene calls are TRBV20-1 and TRBJ1-5, with D possibly matching TRBD1 (6 bases). CDR3 protein: CSAWTDAGGNQPQHF. The CDR3 DNA reads as TGCAGTGCTTGGACAGACGCTGGGGGCAATCAGCCCCAGCATTTT.